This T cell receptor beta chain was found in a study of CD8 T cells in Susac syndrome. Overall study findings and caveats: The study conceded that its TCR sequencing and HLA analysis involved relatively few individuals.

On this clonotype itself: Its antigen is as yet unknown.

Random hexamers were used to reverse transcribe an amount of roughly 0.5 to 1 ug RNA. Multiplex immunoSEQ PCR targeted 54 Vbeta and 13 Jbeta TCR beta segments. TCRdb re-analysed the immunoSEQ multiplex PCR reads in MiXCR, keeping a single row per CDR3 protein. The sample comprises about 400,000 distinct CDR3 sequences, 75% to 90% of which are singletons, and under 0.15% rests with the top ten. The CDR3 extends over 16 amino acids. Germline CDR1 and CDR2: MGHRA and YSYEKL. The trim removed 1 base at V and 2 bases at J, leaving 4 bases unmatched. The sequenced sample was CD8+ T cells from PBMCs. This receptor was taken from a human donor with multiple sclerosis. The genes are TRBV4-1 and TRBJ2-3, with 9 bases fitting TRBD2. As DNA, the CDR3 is TGCGCCAGCAGCCAAGCAGCGGGGGGCTCCACAGATACGCAGTATTTT. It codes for CASSQAAGGSTDTQYF.